The rows below give T cell receptor beta chains drawn from one sample of a study of cytomegalovirus exposure and HLA in healthy donors. Method: immunoSEQ multiplex PCR; TCRdb's copy keeps in-frame clones and lacks some. The sample holds more than 80,000 clones; around 85% are singletons and the top ten take roughly 1.2%. Material for sequencing was PBMCs. These receptors all come from a girl aged 2 to 10 in good health and CMV-seropositive. Each CDR3 is given with its conserved first and last residue. D genes are given only for firm matches. The size field is filled for only some rows; it gives once, few, many or a size class.

D gene	clone size	V gene	J gene	CDR3 DNA	CDR3 protein
NA	once	TRBV23-1	TRBJ1-5	TGCGCCAGCAGTCAACGGCAGGGCAATCAGCCCCAGCATTTT	CASSQRQGNQPQHF
TRBD2	once	TRBV4-1	TRBJ2-3	TGCGCCAGCAGCCAATACGGCGGGAGTGAATCAGATACGCAGTATTTT	CASSQYGGSESDTQYF
TRBD2	NA	TRBV7-8	TRBJ2-7	TGTGCCAGCAGCAATGCGCCCGGCGGGGGGACCTACGAGCAGTACTTC	CASSNAPGGGTYEQYF
NA	NA	TRBV27	TRBJ1-2	TGTGCCACCTCGAGAGGGAGGCTTCAAGATAACTATGGCTACACCTTC	CATSRGRLQDNYGYTF
NA	NA	TRBV4-2	TRBJ1-1	TGTGCCAGCAGCCCTGGTGCGGTACTGAACACTGAAGCTTTCTTT	CASSPGAVLNTEAFF
TRBD2	NA	TRBV18	TRBJ2-1	TGTGCCAGCTCACGTACCGGGACTAGTCCCTACAATGAGCAGTTCTTC	CASSRTGTSPYNEQFF
TRBD2	NA	TRBV7-9	TRBJ2-7	TGTGCCAGCAGCTCGGGGACTAGCGGGCCTAGCTCCTACGAGCAGTACTTC	CASSSGTSGPSSYEQYF
NA	NA	TRBV2	TRBJ2-3	TGTGCCAGCCAAGGGGGTGCAGATACGCAGTATTTT	CASQGGADTQYF
TRBD1	NA	TRBV19	TRBJ2-2	TGTGCCAGTAGTAGGGGACAGGGAGGGAACACCGGGGAGCTGTTTTTT	CASSRGQGGNTGELFF
NA	once	TRBV27	TRBJ1-2	TGTGCCAGCAGCCGAGGAGGATCTATGGGCTACACCTTC	CASSRGGSMGYTF
TRBD1	NA	TRBV6-1	TRBJ1-2	TGTGCCAGCAGTGGCCTACCGGGACAGGGCTGGTATGGCTACACCTTC	CASSGLPGQGWYGYTF
TRBD1	NA	TRBV28	TRBJ2-2	TGTGCCAGCAGGCCCTCAGTTCGGACAGGTATCGGGGAGCTGTTTTTT	CASRPSVRTGIGELFF
TRBD2	NA	TRBV7-2	TRBJ2-1	TGTGCCAGCAGCCCACACGGGTGGCTAGCGGGAGTCAGTGGTGAGCAGTTCTTC	CASSPHGWLAGVSGEQFF
TRBD1	NA	TRBV14	TRBJ2-7	TGTGCCAGCAGCCCCCCAGCCGGGACAGGGCTCGACGAGCAGTACTTC	CASSPPAGTGLDEQYF
NA	NA	TRBV5-1	TRBJ2-2	TGCGCCAGCAGCCCGGGGGGCGCTTGGACGAACACCGGGGAGCTGTTTTTT	CASSPGGAWTNTGELFF
TRBD1	NA	TRBV10-1	TRBJ2-4	TGCGCCAGCAGTTCGGGACAGGGCGACATTCAGTACTTC	CASSSGQGDIQYF
NA	NA	TRBV7-9	TRBJ1-1	TGTGCCATCGGGGGGGCGGCTGAAGCTTTCTTT	CAIGGAAEAFF
NA	once	TRBV6-5	TRBJ2-2	TGTGCCAGCACTGAGATGTCCGGGGAGCTGTTTTTT	CASTEMSGELFF
NA	NA	TRBV28	TRBJ2-7	TGTGCCAGCAGTTATGGTGGGAGAAGCAACGAGCAGTACTTC	CASSYGGRSNEQYF
TRBD1	NA	TRBV10-3	TRBJ1-1	TGTGCCATCAGTGCGATGGGACAGGGGACCACTGAAGCTTTCTTT	CAISAMGQGTTEAFF
TRBD1	NA	TRBV11-3	TRBJ2-2	TGTGCCAGCAGCAACAGGGGGTACGGGGAGCTGTTTTTT	CASSNRGYGELFF
TRBD1	NA	TRBV20-1	TRBJ1-4	TGCAGTGCCCAGACCGGGACAGGCACATTT	CSAQTGTGTF
TRBD1	NA	TRBV4-3	TRBJ1-2	TGCGCCAGCAGCCAAGGATACGGGACAGTTAACTATGGCTACACCTTC	CASSQGYGTVNYGYTF
TRBD2	once	TRBV6-5	TRBJ2-1	TGTGCCAGCAGGGCGGGAGCCAACAATGAGCAGTTCTTC	CASRAGANNEQFF
NA	NA	TRBV28	TRBJ2-7	TGTGCCAGCAGTTCCCATAGACTTTACGAGCAGTACTTC	CASSSHRLYEQYF
TRBD1	NA	TRBV6-5	TRBJ2-7	TGTGCCAGCAGTTGGGGACAGGGGAGTTTATACGAGCAGTACTTC	CASSWGQGSLYEQYF
TRBD1	NA	TRBV9	TRBJ1-3	TGTGCCAGCAGCCAAACCGGGACAGCGACCTCTGGAAACACCATATATTTT	CASSQTGTATSGNTIYF
NA	NA	TRBV15	TRBJ1-2	TGTGCCACCAGCAACCGCGAGTTTAGGGTGGGGGGATTCTATGGCTACACCTTC	CATSNREFRVGGFYGYTF
NA	NA	TRBV19	TRBJ1-5	TGTGCCAGTAGTAGGGGGCCACATCAGCCCCAGCATTTT	CASSRGPHQPQHF
NA	NA	TRBV29-1	TRBJ2-1	TGCAGCGTTGGGGGAGCTAATTACAATGAGCAGTTCTTC	CSVGGANYNEQFF
TRBD2	NA	TRBV4-3	TRBJ2-1	TGCGCCAGCAGCCAGGGACTAGTGGCGGCTAATCAGAATGAGCAGTTCTTC	CASSQGLVAANQNEQFF